The present T cell receptor beta chain was sequenced within a study of blood T cell repertoires in COVID-19. The table came from immunoSEQ multiplex PCR; TCRdb's copy has only in-frame clones and leaves some out. There are 400,000 to 450,000 clones in the sample; roughly nine tenths occur only once, and 1.1% lies in the top ten. The V end lost 7 bases, the J end lost 2 bases, and 11 bases lay between the germline ends. The CDR3 totals 13 residues. The chain uses TRBV12-3 or TRBV12-4 and TRBJ2-5; maybe TRBD2 (5 bases). This TCR was sampled from a man aged 30 to 39 who had recovered from COVID-19. The specimen was PBMCs or T cells enriched from blood (not recorded which). CDR3 amino acids: CASMVTGQETQYF. For the CDR3, the DNA is TGTGCCAGCATGGTTACGGGACAAGAGACCCAGTACTTC.